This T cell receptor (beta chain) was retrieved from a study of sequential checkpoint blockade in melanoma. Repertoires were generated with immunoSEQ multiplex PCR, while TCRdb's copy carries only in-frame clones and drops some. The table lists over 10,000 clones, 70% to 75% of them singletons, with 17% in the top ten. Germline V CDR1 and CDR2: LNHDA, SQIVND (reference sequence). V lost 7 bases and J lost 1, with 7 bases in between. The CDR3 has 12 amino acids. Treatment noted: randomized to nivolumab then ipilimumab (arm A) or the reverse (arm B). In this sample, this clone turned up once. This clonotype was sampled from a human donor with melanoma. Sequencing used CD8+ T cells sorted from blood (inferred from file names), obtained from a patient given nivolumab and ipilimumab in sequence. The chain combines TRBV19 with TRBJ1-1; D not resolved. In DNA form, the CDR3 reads TGTGCCAGTAAGTGGCCGAACACTGAAGCTTTCTTT. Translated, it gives CASKWPNTEAFF.